The clone carrying this T cell receptor beta chain appeared once. What it binds is unknown. This CDR3 spans 17 amino acids. Losses at the gene ends were 3 bases for V and 1 base for J; bases not matched to a gene: 9. Germline-derived CDR1 and CDR2 are SQVTM and ANQGSEA. This record comes from a study of regulatory T cells in long-lasting Graves disease. Across the whole study: Persistent cases were those of Graves' disease that involved over 5 years of antithyroid drugs with positive TSH receptor antibodies.

Relying on iRepertoire HTBI primers and Arm-PCR of CDR3 regions, the team built TCR beta libraries. TCRdb reprocessed the multiplex PCR reads via MiXCR and lists one record per CDR3 protein. In the table there are around 510,000 distinct CDR3 sequences, around 20% of which are singletons. The study's findings and limits: Under persistent disease, TRBV28, TRBJ1-2 and TRBJ2-5 were used preferentially.

Specified time point: persistent/refractory GD, antithyroid drugs over 5 years with positive TRAb. PBMC-derived RNA was used for the TCR library. Each of the patients was recruited from an endocrinology department situated in Xi'an, China. Staff took approximately 8.7 milliliters of peripheral blood and put it into EDTA tubes. The gene calls are TRBV29-1 and TRBJ2-2; 9 bases align to TRBD2. This receptor was obtained from a female donor with Graves disease. This sample comprised peripheral blood mononuclear cells (PBMCs), obtained when the disease was refractory, from a patient treated with antithyroid drugs. This CDR3 reads CSVEASGTWENTGELFF. The CDR3 coding sequence is TGCAGCGTTGAGGCTAGCGGGACGTGGGAGAACACCGGGGAGCTGTTTTTT.